This T cell receptor (beta chain) was profiled in a study of T cells in Graves' hyperthyroidism and ophthalmopathy (dated by TCRdb to about 2019). Looking at the study overall: Peripheral blood samples were taken at initial diagnosis, before any treatment was given. TCR V-J signatures able to tell the groups apart were searched for in a discovery cohort of 90 to 100 patients, of whom more than 40 had Graves' ophthalmopathy and roughly 58 had stable Graves' hyperthyroidism. An independent validation cohort of about 20 hyperthyroidism patients and 17 patients who later progressed to ophthalmopathy tested prospective prediction of ophthalmopathy. The 100 discovery patients were divided at random into training and test sets in a 7:3 ratio. In addition, the study compared T-cell repertoires in thyroid tissue and in blood from roughly six Graves' hyperthyroidism patients. After blood sampling, hyperthyroidism patients were treated with methimazole at a starting dose of 30 mg daily, and ophthalmopathy patients were treated with high-dose intravenous methylprednisolone. TCR Vbeta CDR3 sequencing of 135 peripheral blood samples (over 40 ophthalmopathy, roughly 74 hyperthyroidism and approximately 17 progressor patients) is reported in the paper. General conclusions and limits of the study: Most expanded thyroid clonotypes (frequency above 0.001) were also found in blood, which suggests that blood repertoires may mirror thyroid immune responses. Sample size was not statistically predetermined, and investigators were not blinded to group allocation. A model built on a 13 V-J signature distinguished ophthalmopathy from stable hyperthyroidism, reaching around 88% sensitivity and under 84% specificity in cross-validation and 80%/75% in testing. During validation, the model predicted progression to ophthalmopathy a median of about 6.3 months ahead of onset, with 60% to 71% sensitivity and around 72% specificity.

Remarks on this clonotype: The target of this receptor is not known. No base-level quality is on record; no much larger clone is a single base apart.

TCR beta CDR3 regions were amplified from RNA transcripts. The first round of RT-PCR for the TCR CDR3 was performed with the HTBI primer set and the Qiagen OneStep RT-PCR kit. A second multiplex PCR round built the libraries, followed by size selection and purification. Sequencing of the libraries was done on an Illumina HiSeq2000 using paired-end 100 bp reads. In the source study's methods: SOAPnuke was used to process the raw data, removing reads that contained adapters or uncalled bases, had a mean Phred below 15, or lacked an exact match to the constant primer or identifier. High-quality paired reads were merged using COPE v1.2.5, and each unique nucleotide sequence was defined as a clonotype. MiTCR v1.1 was used to align the clonotypes against IMGT TRBV, TRBD and TRBJ reference segments. The analysis included only V-J combinations with a frequency above 0.0001, which together covered about 99% of the repertoires. A TCS score was defined as the ratio of F50 (clonal expansion) to E x V (chaos), with BLOSUM62-based TCRdist applied between CDR3 peptides within each V-J. Welch's t-statistics and random forest reduced just over 500 V-J features to about 13, which were used in a naive Bayes classifier (R e1071). TCRdb trimmed the raw reads at Q25, called clones with MiXCR and kept productive beta chains. Rows merge per CDR3 protein into single entries with the most common DNA and genes. TCRdb's processing, not the authors' own work, is the source of the V and J calls. This sample holds about 350,000 distinct CDR3 sequences; approximately 15% were observed only once. The ten largest clones represent approximately 25% of the sample.

Stable Graves' hyperthyroidism was defined as no progression to ophthalmopathy during 18 months of follow-up. Hyperthyroidism patients were newly diagnosed, had a disease duration of under 2 months, and were aged 18 to 65 years. Any patient with an uncontrolled infection, another autoimmune disease, pregnancy or lactation was excluded. Diagnoses were based on clinical symptoms, serum thyroxine and TRAb, thyroid ultrasound and orbital computed tomography. PBMCs were isolated from about 10 ml of fresh peripheral blood by Ficoll-Paque density gradient centrifugation. Trizol reagent was used to extract total RNA, and RNA quality was then checked on an Agilent 2100 Bioanalyzer. Unmatched junction bases come to 15, with V trimmed by 5 bases and J by 5 bases. The CDR3 runs 18 amino acids, cysteine and phenylalanine included. Of all the DNA, just the CDR3 is kept, 54 bases in frame from base 1.

The TCR originated in a woman aged 25 to 39 with Graves' hyperthyroidism. The specimen sequenced was blood. The rearrangement combines TRBV12-3 or TRBV12-4 with TRBJ2-3; a stretch of 11 junction bases matches TRBD2. The CDR3 region reads CASSPRGSGRAGGDTQYF. In nucleotides, the sequence is TGTGCCAGCAGTCCCCGGGGTAGCGGGAGGGCCGGAGGAGATACGCAGTATTTT.